The rows below give T cell receptor beta chains drawn from one sample of a study of shared clonotypes between healthy human individuals. Libraries were prepared by immunoSEQ multiplex PCR; TCRdb keeps only in-frame clonotypes and omits some of them. The sample holds 950,000 to 1,300,000 clones, approximately 72% seen once. The sample consisted of memory CD4+ T cells sorted from blood. The receptors derive from a man between 18 and 35 years old in good health. Both conserved end residues are part of each CDR3. The order of the fields is D gene, J gene, clone size, V gene, CDR3 DNA, CDR3 protein. D genes are given only for firm matches. Clone size is shown for a subset of rows, as once, few, many or a class of expanded clone.

.,TRBJ1-2,.,TRBV6-5,TGTGCCAGCAGTTCCACCCAGACAGCGACCAAGGGCTACACCTTC,CASSSTQTATKGYTF
TRBD1,TRBJ2-3,few,TRBV5-4,TGTGCCAGCAGTTATGGACAGGGGGGGGCAGATACGCAGTATTTT,CASSYGQGGADTQYF
.,TRBJ1-1,.,TRBV5-6,TGTGCCAGCAGCTACCAGGGATTGGCTGAAGCTTTCTTT,CASSYQGLAEAFF
.,TRBJ1-5,few,TRBV9,TGTGCCAGCTCTCGAGAGGGCCTAAGGGCCCAGCATTTT,CASSREGLRAQHF
TRBD1,TRBJ2-2,.,TRBV10-3,TGTGCCATCAGAGACGGGACAGCGAACACCGGGGAGCTGTTTTTT,CAIRDGTANTGELFF
TRBD1,TRBJ2-7,.,TRBV18,TGTGCCAGCTCACCATGGACAGGGTCTTACGAGCAGTACTTC,CASSPWTGSYEQYF
TRBD1,TRBJ2-5,.,TRBV2,TGTGCCAACGCCGGACAGGGCCAAGAGACCCAGTACTTC,CANAGQGQETQYF
.,TRBJ1-2,.,TRBV30,TGTGCCTGGAGTAGACCCATCAGGGACCAATATGGCTACACCTTC,CAWSRPIRDQYGYTF
.,TRBJ2-1,.,TRBV4-3,TGCGCCAGCAGCCGGACCGGCAGCTCCTACAATGAGCAGTTCTTC,CASSRTGSSYNEQFF
TRBD2,TRBJ2-3,.,TRBV5-1,TGCGCCAGCAGCTGGGGACTAGCGGGGGGTAAGGCAGATACGCAGTATTTT,CASSWGLAGGKADTQYF
TRBD1,TRBJ1-2,.,TRBV9,TGTGCCAGCAGCGTGACAGGGACCTATGGCTACACCTTC,CASSVTGTYGYTF
.,TRBJ2-1,.,TRBV2,TGTGCCAGCAGACAGATTTTTTCCTACAATGAGCAGTTCTTC,CASRQIFSYNEQFF
.,TRBJ1-1,.,TRBV6-6,TGTGCCAGCACCCTAGACGGAAACACTGAAGCTTTCTTT,CASTLDGNTEAFF
.,TRBJ2-3,.,TRBV5-4,TGTGCCAGCAGTGGGGGGCGAGAAAGCACAGATACGCAGTATTTT,CASSGGRESTDTQYF
.,TRBJ1-2,.,TRBV29-1,TGCAGCGCAAGAAGAGGGTACTATGGAGAGCGTGACTATGGCTACGCCTTC,CSARRGYYGERDYGYAF
.,TRBJ1-5,.,TRBV6-5,TGTGCCAGCAGCGGATCCACAGGCAATCAGCCCCAGCATTTT,CASSGSTGNQPQHF
.,TRBJ2-3,.,TRBV5-1,TGCGCCAGCAGCCGGGACACAGATACGCAGTATTTT,CASSRDTDTQYF
.,TRBJ1-5,many,TRBV28,TGTGCCAGCAGTTTGGGGGGTGGCAATCAGCCCCAGCATTTT,CASSLGGGNQPQHF
TRBD1,TRBJ1-2,once,TRBV11-2,TGTGCCAGCAGCTTAAATCAGGGGGTGCGTAATGGCTACACCTTC,CASSLNQGVRNGYTF
TRBD1,TRBJ2-3,.,TRBV28,TGTGCCAGCAGTTTAGCAGGGGGAAAGACAGATACGCAGTATTTT,CASSLAGGKTDTQYF
TRBD1,TRBJ2-7,.,TRBV7-9,TGTGCCAGCAACTCCCCAGGAGGGACAGGGGAAGATCAGCAGTACTTC,CASNSPGGTGEDQQYF
.,TRBJ1-3,few,TRBV4-2,TGTGCCGGTCGCGCAGCAGGTGGAAACACCATATATTTT,CAGRAAGGNTIYF
.,TRBJ2-6,.,TRBV19,TGTGCCAGTAGTACCCGACAGATCTCTGGGGCCAACGTCCTGACTTTC,CASSTRQISGANVLTF
.,TRBJ1-1,few,TRBV18,TGTGCCAGCTCACCACACAGGGACACTGAAGCTTTCTTT,CASSPHRDTEAFF
.,TRBJ2-1,.,TRBV28,TGTGCCAGCAGTGAATCGACTTTACGCTCCTACAATGAGCAGTTCTTC,CASSESTLRSYNEQFF
TRBD1,TRBJ2-2,.,TRBV7-6,TGTGCCAGCAGCTTAGGGGACAGGGTTGGGGCCGGGGAGCTGTTTTTT,CASSLGDRVGAGELFF
TRBD2,TRBJ2-7,.,TRBV18,TGTGCCAGCTCACCACCCTCGGGGACTAGCGGGGCTTACGAGCAGTACTTC,CASSPPSGTSGAYEQYF
.,TRBJ1-1,.,TRBV4-1,TGCGCCAGCAGCCAAGCCTCCGGGGGGTCCGGCACTGAAGCTTTCTTT,CASSQASGGSGTEAFF
TRBD2,TRBJ2-1,few,TRBV27,TGTGCCAGCAGTACCGGGACTAGCGGGGGGGTGTCTCGATTCAATGAGCAGTTCTTC,CASSTGTSGGVSRFNEQFF